Below, one T cell receptor beta chain is given with its context. The use of a sample-barcoded 5' primer and a J-beta primer mix characterized a second PCR of about 7 to 12 cycles. TCRdb reprocessed the 5' RACE reads with MiXCR, giving one entry per CDR3 protein. The sample has approximately 400,000 distinct CDR3 sequences; 45% to 60% are singletons. The data originate from a study of blood T cells in healthy people across ages. Trimming stripped 4 bases from V and 2 bases from J, with 14 bases between. The germline gives CDR1 MNHEY, CDR2 SMNVEV (reference sequence). This CDR3 region has 15 residues. The individuals who served as donors were healthy Caucasians living in Russia, aged about 6 to 100.

Sequences were obtained from blood. This TCR was recovered from a man in his sixties in good health. This rearrangement joins TRBV27 to TRBJ1-1; perhaps TRBD1 as D (6 bases). For the CDR3, the DNA is TGTGCCAGCAGTTCCTACTCACAGGGAAACACTGAAGCTTTCTTT. Amino acids: CASSSYSQGNTEAFF.